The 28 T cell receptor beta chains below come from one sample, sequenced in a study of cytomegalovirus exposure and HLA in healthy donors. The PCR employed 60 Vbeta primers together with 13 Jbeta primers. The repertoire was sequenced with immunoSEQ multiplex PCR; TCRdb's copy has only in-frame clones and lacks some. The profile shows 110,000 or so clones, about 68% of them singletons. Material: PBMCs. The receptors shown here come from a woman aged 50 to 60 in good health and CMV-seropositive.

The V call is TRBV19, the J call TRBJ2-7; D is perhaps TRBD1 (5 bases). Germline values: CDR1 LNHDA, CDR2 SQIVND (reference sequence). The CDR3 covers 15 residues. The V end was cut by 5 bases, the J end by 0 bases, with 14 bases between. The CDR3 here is CASSPRQRSSYEQYF. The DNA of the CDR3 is TGTGCCAGTAGTCCAAGACAGAGGAGCTCCTACGAGCAGTACTTC.

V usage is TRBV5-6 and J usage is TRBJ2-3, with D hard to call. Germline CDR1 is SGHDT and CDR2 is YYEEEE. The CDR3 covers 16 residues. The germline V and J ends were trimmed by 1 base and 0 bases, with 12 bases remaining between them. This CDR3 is CASSLRLDASTDTQYF. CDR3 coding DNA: TGTGCCAGCAGCTTGCGGCTAGACGCTAGCACAGATACGCAGTATTTT.

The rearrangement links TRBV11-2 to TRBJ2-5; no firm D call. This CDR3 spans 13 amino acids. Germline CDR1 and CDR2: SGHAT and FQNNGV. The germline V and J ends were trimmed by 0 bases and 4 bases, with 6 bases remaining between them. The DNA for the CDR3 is TGTGCCAGCAGCTTAGAACCGGGAGAGACCCAGTACTTC. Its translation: CASSLEPGETQYF.

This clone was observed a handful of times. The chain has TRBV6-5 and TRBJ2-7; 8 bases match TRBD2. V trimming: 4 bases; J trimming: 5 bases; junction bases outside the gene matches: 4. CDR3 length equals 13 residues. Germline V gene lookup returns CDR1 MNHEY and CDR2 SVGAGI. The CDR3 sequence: CASSLAGSDEQYF. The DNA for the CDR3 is TGTGCCAGCAGTTTAGCGGGATCCGACGAGCAGTACTTC.

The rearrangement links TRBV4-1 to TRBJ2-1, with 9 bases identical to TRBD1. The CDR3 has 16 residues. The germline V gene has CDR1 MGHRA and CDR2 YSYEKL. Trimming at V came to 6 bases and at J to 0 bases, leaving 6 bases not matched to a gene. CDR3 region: CASRKEGQGSYNEQFF. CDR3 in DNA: TGCGCCAGCAGGAAAGAGGGACAGGGCTCCTACAATGAGCAGTTCTTC.

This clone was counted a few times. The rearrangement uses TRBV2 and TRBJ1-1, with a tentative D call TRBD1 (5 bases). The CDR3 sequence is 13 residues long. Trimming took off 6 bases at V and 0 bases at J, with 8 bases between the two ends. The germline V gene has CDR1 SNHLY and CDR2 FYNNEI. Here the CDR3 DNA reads TGTGCCAGCAGACAGGACATGAACACTGAAGCTTTCTTT. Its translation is CASRQDMNTEAFF.

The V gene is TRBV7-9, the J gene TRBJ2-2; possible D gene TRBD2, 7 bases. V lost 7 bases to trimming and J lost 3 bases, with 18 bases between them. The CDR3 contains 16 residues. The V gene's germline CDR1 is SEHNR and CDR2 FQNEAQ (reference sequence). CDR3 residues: CASIQAGQLHTGELFF. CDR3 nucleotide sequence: TGTGCCAGCATCCAAGCGGGACAACTACACACCGGGGAGCTGTTTTTT.

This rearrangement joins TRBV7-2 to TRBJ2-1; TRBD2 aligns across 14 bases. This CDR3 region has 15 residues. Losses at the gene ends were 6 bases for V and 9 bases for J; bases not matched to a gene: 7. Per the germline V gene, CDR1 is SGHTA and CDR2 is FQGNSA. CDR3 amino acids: CASSPWTSGGSEQFF. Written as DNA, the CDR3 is TGTGCCAGCAGTCCCTGGACTAGCGGGGGGTCTGAGCAGTTCTTC. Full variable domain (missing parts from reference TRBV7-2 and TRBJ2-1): GAGVSQSPSNKVTEKGKDVELRCDPISGHTALYWYRQSLGQGLEFLIYFQGNSAPDKSGLPSDRFSAERTGGSVSTLTIQRTQQEDSAVYLCASSPWTSGGSEQFFGPGTRLTVL.

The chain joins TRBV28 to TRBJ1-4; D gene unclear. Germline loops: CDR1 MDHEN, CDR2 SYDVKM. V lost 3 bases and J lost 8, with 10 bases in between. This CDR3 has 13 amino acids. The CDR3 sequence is CASSLHTEEKLFF. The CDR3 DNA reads TGTGCCAGCAGTTTGCACACGGAGGAAAAACTGTTTTTT.

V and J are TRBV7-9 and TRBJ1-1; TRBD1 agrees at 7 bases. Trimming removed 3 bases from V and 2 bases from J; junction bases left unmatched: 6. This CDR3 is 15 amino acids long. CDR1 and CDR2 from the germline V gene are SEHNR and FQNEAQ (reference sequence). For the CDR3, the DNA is TGTGCCAGCAGCTTCCCGGGGACAGACAACACTGAAGCTTTCTTT. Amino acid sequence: CASSFPGTDNTEAFF.

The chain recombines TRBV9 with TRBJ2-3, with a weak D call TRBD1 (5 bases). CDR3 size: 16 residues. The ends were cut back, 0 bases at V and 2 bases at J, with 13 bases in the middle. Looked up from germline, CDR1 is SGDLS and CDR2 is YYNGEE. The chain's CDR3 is CASSVEDGHFTDTQYF. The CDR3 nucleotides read TGTGCCAGCAGCGTAGAGGATGGACACTTCACAGATACGCAGTATTTT.

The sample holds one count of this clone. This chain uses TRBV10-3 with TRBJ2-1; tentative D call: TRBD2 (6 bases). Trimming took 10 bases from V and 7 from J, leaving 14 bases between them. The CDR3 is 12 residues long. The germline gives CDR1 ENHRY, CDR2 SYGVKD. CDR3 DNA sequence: TGTGCCACCCGAGCGGGTTTAAATGAGCAGTTCTTC. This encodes CATRAGLNEQFF.

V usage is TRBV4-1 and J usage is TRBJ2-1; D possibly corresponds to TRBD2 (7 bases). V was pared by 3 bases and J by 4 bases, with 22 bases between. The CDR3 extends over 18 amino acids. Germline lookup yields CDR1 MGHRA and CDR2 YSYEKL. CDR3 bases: TGCGCCAGCAGCCAGCCAGCGAGGGGGGGGATATCATACAATGAGCAGTTCTTC. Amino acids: CASSQPARGGISYNEQFF.

The CDR3: CASSFGGLSNQPQHF. Written as DNA, the CDR3 is TGTGCCAGCAGCTTTGGAGGGCTATCAAATCAGCCCCAGCATTTT. The rearrangement joins TRBV7-9 to TRBJ1-5; D remains ambiguous. Germline CDR1 SEHNR, CDR2 FQNEAQ (reference sequence). CDR3 size: 15 residues. Trimming pared 3 bases from V and 4 bases from J, leaving 13 bases between.

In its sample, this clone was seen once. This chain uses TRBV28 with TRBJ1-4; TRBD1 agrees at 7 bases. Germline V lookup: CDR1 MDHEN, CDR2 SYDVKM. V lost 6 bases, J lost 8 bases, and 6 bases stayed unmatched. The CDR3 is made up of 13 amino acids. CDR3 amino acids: CASRNPGGEKLFF. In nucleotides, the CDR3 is TGTGCCAGCAGGAACCCAGGGGGGGAAAAACTGTTTTTT.

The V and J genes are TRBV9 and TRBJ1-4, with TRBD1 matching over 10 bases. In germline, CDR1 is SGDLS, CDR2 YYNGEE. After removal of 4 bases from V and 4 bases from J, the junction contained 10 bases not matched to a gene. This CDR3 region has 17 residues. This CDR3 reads CASSPRQGASLNEKLFF. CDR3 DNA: TGTGCCAGCAGCCCACGACAGGGGGCTTCCCTTAATGAAAAACTGTTTTTT. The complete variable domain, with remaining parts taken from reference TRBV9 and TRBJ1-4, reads DSGVTQTPKHLITATGQRVTLRCSPRSGDLSVYWYQQSLDQGLQFLIQYYNGEERAKGNILERFSAQQFPDLHSELNLSSLELGDSALYFCASSPRQGASLNEKLFFGSGTQLSVL.

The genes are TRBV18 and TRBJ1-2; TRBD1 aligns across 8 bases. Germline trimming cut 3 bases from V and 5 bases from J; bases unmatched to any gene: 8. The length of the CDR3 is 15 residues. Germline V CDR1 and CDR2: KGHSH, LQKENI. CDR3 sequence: CASSPIGQGKYGYTF. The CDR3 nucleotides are TGTGCCAGCTCACCCATAGGACAGGGAAAGTATGGCTACACCTTC.

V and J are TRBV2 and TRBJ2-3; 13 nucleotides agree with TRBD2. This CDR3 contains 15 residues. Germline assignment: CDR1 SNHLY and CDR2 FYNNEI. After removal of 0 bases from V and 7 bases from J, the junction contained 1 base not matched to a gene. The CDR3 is CASSEATSGGYTQYF. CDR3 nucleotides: TGTGCCAGCAGTGAAGCGACTAGCGGGGGGTATACGCAGTATTTT.

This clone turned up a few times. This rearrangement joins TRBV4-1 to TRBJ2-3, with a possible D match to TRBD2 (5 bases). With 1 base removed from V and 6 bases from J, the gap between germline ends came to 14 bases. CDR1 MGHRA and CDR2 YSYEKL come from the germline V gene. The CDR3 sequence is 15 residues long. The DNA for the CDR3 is TGCGCCAGCAGCCAAGGGGCGGGCGGTGGGGATACGCAGTATTTT. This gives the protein CASSQGAGGGDTQYF.

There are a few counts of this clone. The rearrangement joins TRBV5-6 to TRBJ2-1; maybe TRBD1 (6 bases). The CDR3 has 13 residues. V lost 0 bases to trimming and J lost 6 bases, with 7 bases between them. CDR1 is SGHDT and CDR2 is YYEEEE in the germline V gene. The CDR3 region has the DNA TGTGCCAGCAGCTTGGTAGGGGGCAATGAGCAGTTCTTC. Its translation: CASSLVGGNEQFF.

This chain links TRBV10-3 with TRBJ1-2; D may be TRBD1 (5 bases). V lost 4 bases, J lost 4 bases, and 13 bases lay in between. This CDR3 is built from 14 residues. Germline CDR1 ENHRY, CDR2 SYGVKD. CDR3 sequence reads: CAISGNRFSYGYTF. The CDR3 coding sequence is TGTGCCATCAGTGGTAACAGGTTTAGCTATGGCTACACCTTC.

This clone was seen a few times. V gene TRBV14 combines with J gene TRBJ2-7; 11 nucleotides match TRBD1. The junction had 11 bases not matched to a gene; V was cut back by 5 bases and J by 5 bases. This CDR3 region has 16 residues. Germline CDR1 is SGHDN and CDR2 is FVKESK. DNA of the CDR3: TGTGCCAGCAGCTTACTATCGGGACAGGGGGTCCACGAGCAGTACTTC. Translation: CASSLLSGQGVHEQYF.

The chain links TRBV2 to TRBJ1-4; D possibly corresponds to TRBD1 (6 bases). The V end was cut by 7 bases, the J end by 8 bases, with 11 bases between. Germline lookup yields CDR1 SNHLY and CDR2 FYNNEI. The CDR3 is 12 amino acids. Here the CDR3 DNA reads TGTGCCAGCATCCAGGGGAAAGAAAAACTGTTTTTT. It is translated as CASIQGKEKLFF.

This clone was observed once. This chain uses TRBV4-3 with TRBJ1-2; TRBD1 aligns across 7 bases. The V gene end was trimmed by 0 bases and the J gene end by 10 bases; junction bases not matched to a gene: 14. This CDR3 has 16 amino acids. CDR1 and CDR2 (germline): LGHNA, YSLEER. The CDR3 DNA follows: TGCGCCAGCAGCCAAGATAGTAGGGGGCGCGGGGAAACCTACACCTTC. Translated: CASSQDSRGRGETYTF.

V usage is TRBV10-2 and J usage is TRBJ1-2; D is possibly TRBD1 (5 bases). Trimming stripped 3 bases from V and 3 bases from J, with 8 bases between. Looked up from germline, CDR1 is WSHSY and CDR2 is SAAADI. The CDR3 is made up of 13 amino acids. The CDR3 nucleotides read TGCGCCAGCAGTGACGACAGATACTATGGCTACACCTTC. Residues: CASSDDRYYGYTF.

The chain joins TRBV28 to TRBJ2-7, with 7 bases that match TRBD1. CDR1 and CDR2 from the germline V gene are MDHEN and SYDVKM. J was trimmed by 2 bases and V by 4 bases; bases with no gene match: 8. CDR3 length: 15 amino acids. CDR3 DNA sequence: TGTGCCAGCAGTTCCAACCGGGACAGACCCTACGAGCAGTACTTC. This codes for CASSSNRDRPYEQYF.

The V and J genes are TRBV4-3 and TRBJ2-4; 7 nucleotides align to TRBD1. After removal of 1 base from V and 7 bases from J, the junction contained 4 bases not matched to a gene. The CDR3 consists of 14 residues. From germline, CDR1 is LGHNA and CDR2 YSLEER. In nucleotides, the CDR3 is TGCGCCAGCAGCCAAGTCGAGGGGGCCAACATTCAGTACTTC. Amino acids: CASSQVEGANIQYF.

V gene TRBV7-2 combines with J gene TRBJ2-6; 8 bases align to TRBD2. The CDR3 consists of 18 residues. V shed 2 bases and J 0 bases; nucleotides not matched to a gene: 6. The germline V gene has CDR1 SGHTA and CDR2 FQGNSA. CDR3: CASSLLAGGVSGANVLTF. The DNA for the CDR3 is TGTGCCAGCAGCTTATTGGCGGGGGGCGTCTCTGGGGCCAACGTCCTGACTTTC.